This T cell receptor beta chain came from a study of shared clonotypes between healthy human individuals. As for the study in general: Two women and three men aged 18 to 49 served as donors. General study results and limits: Sequencing depth was predicted to influence how clonotypes are shared among donors.

Sequencing on ten immunoSEQ deep assay plates was performed for unsorted PBMC DNA. Measured with immunoSEQ multiplex PCR; TCRdb has only the in-frame clones, and not every one. The sample contains about 470,000 clones, roughly 80% of which appear only once. On this clone itself: The antigen remains undetermined.

V was pared by 3 bases and J by 0 bases, with 5 bases between. Per germline, CDR1 LNHDA and CDR2 SQIVND (reference sequence). This CDR3 has 13 amino acids. This chain links TRBV19 with TRBJ2-5; D perhaps matches TRBD2 (5 bases). Sequenced material: PBMCs. The origin of this receptor is a woman between 35 and 50 years old in good health. Some clones in this sample may be carry-over from other donors' samples. The CDR3 DNA sequence: TGTGCCAGTAGTATGGACTACCAAGAGACCCAGTACTTC. It translates to CASSMDYQETQYF.